This T cell receptor beta chain originates from a study of T cells after yellow fever vaccination. Study summary: Fractions with few cells were prepared using SMART-Seq v4 Ultra Low Input. Study-level findings and limits: Booster samples showed a return of most primary-vaccination clones (about 97% CD4, 88% CD8). A minor fraction of clonotypes spanned both CD4 and CD8 compartments.

TCR cDNA was made by 5'RACE template switching, adding a universal primer site and UMIs. TCRdb fed the 5' RACE reads into MiXCR, producing one record per CDR3 protein. The profile shows approximately 250,000 distinct CDR3 sequences, approximately 3.6% of them singletons. This clonotype was counted ten times or more. Its target is not known. The source was PBMCs, collected 15 days after the yellow fever booster vaccination. This receptor was taken from a man aged 18 to 30 who received the YFV17D yellow fever vaccine.

The CDR3 DNA reads TGTGCCAGCAGCTTAGGGCCAGCCATTATCCCTCCCTCTAAGGGCTACACCTTC. It yields the protein CASSLGPAIIPPSKGYTF. V is TRBV7-2 and J is TRBJ1-2; D not certain. The V end lost 1 base, the J end lost 8 bases, and 26 bases lay between the germline ends. The germline CDR1 and CDR2 sequences are SGHTA and FQGNSA. This CDR3 spans 18 amino acids. Supplemented by reference TRBV7-2 and TRBJ1-2, the full variable domain reads GAGVSQSPSNKVTEKGKDVELRCDPISGHTALYWYRQSLGQGLEFLIYFQGNSAPDKSGLPSDRFSAERTGGSVSTLTIQRTQQEDSAVYLCASSLGPAIIPPSKGYTFGSGTRLTVV.